This T cell receptor (beta chain) comes out of a study of blood T cell repertoires in COVID-19. Looking at the study overall: The United States, Italy and Spain provided the acute and convalescent COVID-19 samples. PBMCs, B-cell-depleted T cells, or T cells were the source of the cDNA or gDNA that made up the material.

V was trimmed by 4 bases and J by 4 bases, leaving 5 bases between them. The germline gives CDR1 SGHDT, CDR2 YYEEEE. This CDR3 is 12 amino acids long. Authors' data handling: Reference gene primer amplification gave nucleated cell count estimates. Repertoires were generated with immunoSEQ multiplex PCR, while TCRdb's copy carries only in-frame clones and drops some. That table gives V, J and clone size, and the DNA gave D and trimming. This sample has 150,000 or so clones, with around 82% found just once. The origin of this receptor is a human donor in a cohort sampled during active COVID-19. The specimen was peripheral blood. The chain carries TRBV5-6 and TRBJ2-2; D is unresolved. The CDR3 here is CASSAVTGELFF. Here the CDR3 DNA reads TGTGCCAGCAGCGCAGTCACCGGGGAGCTGTTTTTT.